A single sample is the source of the 7 T cell receptor beta chains below, sequenced in a study of T cell changes during pregnancy in multiple sclerosis. Clones were sequenced by immunoSEQ multiplex PCR, and TCRdb holds only the in-frame ones, with some missing. The table includes about 50,000 clones, 80% to 95% detected once. The sequencing here drew on CD8+ T cells from peripheral blood mononuclear cells, taken after pregnancy. These receptors came from a female donor with multiple sclerosis, enrolled in a pregnancy study.

This chain uses TRBV10-1 with TRBJ2-7; 8 positions agree with TRBD1. This CDR3 comprises 14 residues. V dropped 9 bases and J dropped 2; count of bases not matched to a gene: 9. Germline lookup yields CDR1 WNHNN and CDR2 SYGVQD (reference sequence). The CDR3 sequence is CARPGRGLPYEQYF. The CDR3 coding sequence is TGCGCCAGGCCAGGCAGGGGGCTCCCCTACGAGCAGTACTTC.

This clone was seen just once. For the CDR3, the DNA is TGCGCCAGCCTTCGGCCCGGGACTGAAGCTTTCTTT. As protein: CASLRPGTEAFF. This chain joins TRBV5-1 and TRBJ1-1; D uncertain. The germline CDR1 and CDR2 sequences are SGHRS and YFSETQ. The CDR3 has 12 residues. V dropped 7 bases and J dropped 5 bases, with 12 bases sitting between them.

J is TRBJ2-1 and V is TRBV4-2; D unresolved. The CDR3 totals 12 residues. Trimming shortened V by 0 bases and J by 6 bases, and 3 bases separated the two germline ends. Germline CDR1 reads LGHNA; CDR2 reads YNFKEQ. CDR3 amino acids: CASSQDLNEQFF. DNA for the CDR3: TGTGCCAGCAGCCAAGATCTCAATGAGCAGTTCTTC.

This rearrangement joins TRBV9 to TRBJ2-1; 9 bases are shared with TRBD1. CDR3 length: 15 residues. J lost 7 bases, V lost 2 bases, and 7 bases had no gene match. Germline lookup yields CDR1 SGDLS and CDR2 YYNGEE. The CDR3 is CASSVARDRVNEQFF. Here the CDR3 DNA reads TGTGCCAGCAGCGTCGCGCGGGACAGGGTGAATGAGCAGTTCTTC.

The CDR3 sequence is CASSRGTGGLSGNTIYF. DNA for the CDR3: TGTGCCAGCAGCCGGGGGACAGGGGGTCTCTCTGGAAACACCATATATTTT. The chain carries TRBV7-6 and TRBJ1-3; 11 bases are shared with TRBD1. J lost 0 bases, V lost 5 bases, and 6 bases had no gene match. CDR1 is SGHVS, CDR2 FNYEAQ, per germline. The CDR3 covers 17 residues. The full variable domain, its missing parts supplied by reference TRBV7-6 and TRBJ1-3, is GAGVSQSPRYKVTKRGQDVALRCDPISGHVSLYWYRQALGQGPEFLTYFNYEAQQDKSGLPNDRFSAERPEGSISTLTIQRTEQRDSAMYRCASSRGTGGLSGNTIYFGEGSWLTVV.

This clone was recorded a few times. CDR3 protein: CASSLRSGFNTEAFF. The CDR3 coding sequence is TGTGCCAGCAGCTTACGGTCGGGGTTTAACACTGAAGCTTTCTTT. The J gene is TRBJ1-1, the V gene TRBV7-2; D remains ambiguous. V was clipped by 2 bases and J by 2 bases, with 12 bases between them. Germline V gene sequence: CDR1 SGHTA, CDR2 FQGNSA. The CDR3 loop spans 15 amino acids.

The gene calls are TRBV6-5 and TRBJ2-5; 7 nucleotides align to TRBD2. Germline V gives CDR1 MNHEY, CDR2 SVGAGI. The CDR3 is 15 amino acids. The V gene end was trimmed by 6 bases and the J gene end by 5 bases; junction bases not matched to a gene: 12. The CDR3 sequence: CASRIGPLAAETQYF. The CDR3 bases are TGTGCCAGCAGAATAGGGCCTCTAGCGGCGGAGACCCAGTACTTC.